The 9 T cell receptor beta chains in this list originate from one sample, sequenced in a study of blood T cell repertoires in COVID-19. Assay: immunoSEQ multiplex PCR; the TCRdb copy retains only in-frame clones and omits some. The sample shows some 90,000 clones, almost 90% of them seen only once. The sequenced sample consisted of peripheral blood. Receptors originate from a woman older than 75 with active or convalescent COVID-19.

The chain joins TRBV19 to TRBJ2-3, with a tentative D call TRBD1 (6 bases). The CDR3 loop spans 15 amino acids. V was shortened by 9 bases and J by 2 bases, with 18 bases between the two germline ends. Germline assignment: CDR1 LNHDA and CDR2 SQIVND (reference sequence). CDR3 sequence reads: CASKASDRYTDTQYF. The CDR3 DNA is TGTGCCAGCAAAGCTTCGGACAGATACACAGATACGCAGTATTTT.

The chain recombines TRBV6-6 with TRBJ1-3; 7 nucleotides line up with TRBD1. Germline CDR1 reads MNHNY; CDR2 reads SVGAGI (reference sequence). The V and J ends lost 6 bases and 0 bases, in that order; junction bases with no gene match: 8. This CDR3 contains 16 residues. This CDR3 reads CASSRSGQSSGNTIYF. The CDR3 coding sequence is TGTGCCAGCAGCCGATCGGGACAGAGCTCTGGAAACACCATATATTTT.

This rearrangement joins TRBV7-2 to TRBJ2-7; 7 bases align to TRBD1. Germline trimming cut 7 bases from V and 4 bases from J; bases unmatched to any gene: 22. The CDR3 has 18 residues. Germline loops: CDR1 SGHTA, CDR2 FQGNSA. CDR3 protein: CASTLRGQASSGLYEQYF. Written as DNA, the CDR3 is TGTGCCAGCACCTTGCGAGGACAGGCTTCTTCCGGCCTATACGAGCAGTACTTC.

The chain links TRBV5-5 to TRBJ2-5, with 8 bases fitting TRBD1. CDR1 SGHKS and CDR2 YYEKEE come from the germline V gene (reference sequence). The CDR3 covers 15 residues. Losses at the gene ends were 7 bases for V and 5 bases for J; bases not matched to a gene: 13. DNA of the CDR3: TGTGCCAGCGGAAGGGAAACAGGGGGTTGGGAGACCCAGTACTTC. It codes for CASGRETGGWETQYF.

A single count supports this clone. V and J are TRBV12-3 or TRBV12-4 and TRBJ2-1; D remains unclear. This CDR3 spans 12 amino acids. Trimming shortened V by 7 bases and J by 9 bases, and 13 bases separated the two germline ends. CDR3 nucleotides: TGTGCCAGCACCCAGGCACTGGGTGAGCAGTTCTTC. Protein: CASTQALGEQFF.

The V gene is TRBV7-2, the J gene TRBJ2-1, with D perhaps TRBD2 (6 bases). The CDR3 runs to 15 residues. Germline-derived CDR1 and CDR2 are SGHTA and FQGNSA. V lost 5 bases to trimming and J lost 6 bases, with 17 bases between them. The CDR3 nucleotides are TGTGCCAGCAGCCAGGGCGGAGGGGTCGGCAATGAGCAGTTCTTC. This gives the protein CASSQGGGVGNEQFF.

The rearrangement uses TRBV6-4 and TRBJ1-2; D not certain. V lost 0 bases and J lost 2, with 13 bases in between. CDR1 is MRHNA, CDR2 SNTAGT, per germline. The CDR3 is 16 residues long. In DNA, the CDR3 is TGTGCCAGCAGTGACTCGAACACAGTCAACAACTATGGCTACACCTTC. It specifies CASSDSNTVNNYGYTF.

For the CDR3, the DNA is TGTGCCAGCAGCCAATACGTTTCCGGGACAGGGGGCCGAACTGAAGCTTTCTTT. Residues: CASSQYVSGTGGRTEAFF. The chain combines TRBV3-1 (or the pseudogene TRBV3-2) with TRBJ1-1, with TRBD1 matching over 12 bases. After removal of 2 bases from V and 5 bases from J, the junction contained 12 bases not matched to a gene. Germline V gives CDR1 LGHDT, CDR2 YNNKEL (reference sequence). This CDR3 is 18 amino acids long.

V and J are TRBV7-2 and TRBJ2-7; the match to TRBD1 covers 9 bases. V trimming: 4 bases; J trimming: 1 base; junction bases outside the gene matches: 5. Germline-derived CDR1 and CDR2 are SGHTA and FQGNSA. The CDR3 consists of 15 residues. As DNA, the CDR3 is TGTGCCAGCAGCTCGACCGGGACAGGGTCCTACGAGCAGTACTTC. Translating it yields CASSSTGTGSYEQYF.